A single sample is the source of the 8 T cell receptor beta chains below, sequenced in a study of identical twins. TCRdb called the 5' RACE reads again in MiXCR, with one record for every CDR3 protein. The repertoire holds about 890,000 distinct CDR3 sequences, with approximately 13% as singletons. This sample also belongs to another study, concerning yellow fever vaccine responses in identical twins.

The material sequenced was PBMCs. Every receptor here comes from a woman aged 18 to 35 in good health.

This clonotype was counted a few times. A much more abundant neighbour one base away suggests this may be a read error. The V call is TRBV5-1, the J call TRBJ2-1; the D is unclear. Germline loops: CDR1 SGHRS, CDR2 YFSETQ. The V end lost 0 bases, the J end lost 2 bases, and 9 bases lay between the germline ends. The CDR3 length is 15 residues. The CDR3 is CASSLGQSTYNEQFF. The CDR3 DNA follows: TGCGCCAGCAGCTTGGGGCAGAGCACCTACAATGAGCAGTTCTTC.

This clonotype was detected only a few times. The CDR3: CASKEIWDRANYGYTF. DNA for the CDR3: TGTGCCAGCAAAGAGATTTGGGACAGAGCTAACTATGGCTACACCTTC. V gene TRBV2 combines with J gene TRBJ1-2; 7 bases agree with TRBD1. The length of the CDR3 is 16 residues. Looked up from germline, CDR1 is SNHLY and CDR2 is FYNNEI. With 7 bases clipped from V and 0 bases from J, the junction kept 11 bases outside the gene matches.

This clonotype appeared many times. V usage is TRBV5-1 and J usage is TRBJ2-1; D remains ambiguous. The CDR3 totals 14 residues. Germline CDR1 SGHRS, CDR2 YFSETQ. V was trimmed by 4 bases and J by 3 bases, leaving 11 bases between them. The CDR3 sequence: CASSPTANYNEQFF. DNA for the CDR3: TGCGCCAGCAGCCCAACGGCAAACTACAATGAGCAGTTCTTC.

The chain carries TRBV12-3 or TRBV12-4 and TRBJ1-1, with D possibly TRBD1 on 6 matching bases. Trimming removed 7 bases from V and 5 bases from J, with 14 bases in between. This CDR3 region has 13 residues. CDR3 in amino acids: CASKDTGRTEAFF. In DNA form, the CDR3 reads TGTGCCAGCAAGGATACAGGGCGGACTGAAGCTTTCTTT.

This chain links TRBV7-6 with TRBJ1-2; D unclear. V lost 5 bases to trimming and J lost 7 bases, with 17 bases between them. Germline lookup yields CDR1 SGHVS and CDR2 FNYEAQ. The CDR3 contains 14 residues. The CDR3 sequence is CASSLVLGSSGYTF. The CDR3 DNA follows: TGTGCCAGCAGCCTCGTTCTGGGATCGTCTGGCTACACCTTC.

V gene TRBV9 combines with J gene TRBJ2-2; 11 bases align to TRBD2. The CDR3 spans 17 residues. The V and J ends lost 3 bases and 4 bases, in that order; junction bases with no gene match: 8. The germline V gene has CDR1 SGDLS and CDR2 YYNGEE. The CDR3 protein is CASSATIAGGFTGELFF. The CDR3 nucleotides read TGTGCCAGCAGCGCCACAATAGCGGGAGGGTTCACCGGGGAGCTGTTTTTT.

This clonotype occurred a few times. This chain connects TRBV7-6 to TRBJ1-1; no reliable D call. The CDR3 extends over 16 amino acids. Per the germline V gene, CDR1 is SGHVS and CDR2 is FNYEAQ. V lost 1 base and J lost 0, with 12 bases in between. This CDR3 reads CASSLVGEAVNTEAFF. CDR3 sequence (DNA): TGTGCCAGCAGCTTAGTCGGGGAGGCCGTGAACACTGAAGCTTTCTTT.

The chain combines TRBV12-3 or TRBV12-4 with TRBJ2-1; TRBD2 matches at 7 bases. The CDR3 sequence is 13 residues long. V lost 7 bases and J lost 7; bases outside the gene matches: 7. In nucleotides, the CDR3 is TGTGCCAGCAACGAACCCGGGAGGAATGAGCAGTTCTTC. Its protein is CASNEPGRNEQFF.